This is a list of T cell receptor beta chains from one sample in a study of blood T cell repertoires in COVID-19. Using immunoSEQ multiplex PCR, the repertoire was profiled, and TCRdb retains in-frame clones only, with some absent. The table records over 150,000 clones, roughly 86% of them present only once. Specimen: peripheral blood. Receptors originate from a middle-aged man with active or convalescent COVID-19. CDR3s include the opening cysteine and the closing phenylalanine or tryptophan. D genes are given only for firm matches. Clone size appears in some rows only: once, few, many, or a class for an expanded clone.

v_gene,abundance,d_gene,j_gene,CDR3aa,CDR3nt
TRBV7-2,once,NA,TRBJ1-2,CASSQHPQGNGYTF,TGTGCCAGCAGCCAACATCCGCAGGGTAATGGCTACACCTTC
TRBV4-1,NA,TRBD1,TRBJ1-2,CASSQDPGGSGYTF,TGCGCCAGCAGCCAAGATCCAGGGGGCTCTGGCTACACCTTC
TRBV4-3,NA,NA,TRBJ1-2,CASSQDRGHARGYTF,TGCGCCAGCAGCCAGGACCGCGGACACGCGAGAGGCTACACCTTC
TRBV14,NA,TRBD1,TRBJ1-1,CASSQGTGLVTEAFF,TGTGCCAGCAGCCAAGGGACAGGGTTGGTCACTGAAGCTTTCTTT
TRBV5-4,NA,NA,TRBJ2-6,CASSLAGAGANVLTF,TGTGCCAGCAGCTTGGCCGGGGCTGGGGCCAACGTCCTGACTTTC
TRBV9,NA,TRBD1,TRBJ2-1,CATSNSMDREGDEQFF,TGTGCCACCAGCAATTCGATGGACAGGGAAGGCGATGAGCAGTTCTTC
TRBV24-1,once,TRBD1,TRBJ1-5,CATSAPGTAVQHF,TGTGCCACCAGTGCCCCCGGGACAGCGGTACAGCATTTT
TRBV7-2,NA,TRBD1,TRBJ1-4,CASSQQGNSNEKLFF,TGTGCCAGCAGCCAACAGGGGAACTCTAATGAAAAACTGTTTTTT
TRBV14,NA,TRBD2,TRBJ2-1,CASTVGSGAYNEQFF,TGTGCCAGCACCGTGGGTAGCGGGGCCTACAATGAGCAGTTCTTC
TRBV9,NA,NA,TRBJ2-5,CASGPGTETQYF,TGTGCCAGCGGGCCTGGTACCGAGACCCAGTACTTC
TRBV5-4,NA,NA,TRBJ1-6,CASRNRQVSSPLHF,TGTGCCAGCAGGAATAGACAGGTCTCTTCACCCCTCCACTTT
TRBV5-8,NA,TRBD1,TRBJ1-2,CASSTGTAGGYGYTF,TGTGCCAGCAGCACAGGGACAGCCGGCGGCTATGGCTACACCTTC
TRBV6-6,NA,TRBD2,TRBJ2-5,CASSRPGLAGETQYF,TGTGCCAGCAGCCGCCCGGGACTAGCGGGAGAGACCCAGTACTTC
TRBV5-1,NA,TRBD1,TRBJ2-7,CASSSRTGGDYEQYF,TGCGCCAGCAGCTCCCGGACAGGGGGCGACTACGAGCAGTACTTC
TRBV27,NA,TRBD1,TRBJ1-5,CATGAVVVTPGQGKNQPQHF,TGTGCCACCGGAGCAGTGGTTGTGACGCCGGGACAGGGGAAAAATCAGCCCCAGCATTTT
TRBV5-4,NA,NA,TRBJ2-3,CASSPLVGPRGTDTQYF,TGTGCCAGCAGCCCATTGGTTGGGCCAAGGGGAACAGATACGCAGTATTTT
TRBV28,NA,NA,TRBJ1-1,CASSQFYTEAFF,TGTGCCAGCAGTCAGTTTTACACTGAAGCTTTCTTT
TRBV9,few,NA,TRBJ1-2,CASSVQTAPSGGYTF,TGTGCCAGCAGCGTGCAGACAGCGCCGTCGGGTGGCTACACCTTC
TRBV13,once,NA,TRBJ2-3,CASRGAGVVTDTQYF,TGTGCCAGCAGGGGGGCAGGGGTAGTAACAGATACGCAGTATTTT
TRBV14,NA,NA,TRBJ1-1,CASSQDRDTEAFF,TGTGCCAGCAGCCAAGATCGGGACACTGAAGCTTTCTTT
TRBV4-3,NA,NA,TRBJ1-1,CASSQDHGRMNTEAFF,TGCGCCAGCAGCCAAGATCATGGGAGGATGAACACTGAAGCTTTCTTT
TRBV6-2/TRBV6-3,NA,NA,TRBJ1-2,CASSQYGYTF,TGTGCCAGCAGTCAATATGGCTACACCTTC
TRBV6-6,NA,NA,TRBJ1-4,CASSYWVGGSDEKLFF,TGTGCCAGCAGTTACTGGGTGGGAGGTTCGGATGAAAAACTGTTTTTT
TRBV27,NA,TRBD1,TRBJ1-2,CASSFGTGKGYTF,TGTGCCAGCAGTTTCGGGACAGGCAAGGGCTACACCTTC
TRBV29-1,NA,TRBD1,TRBJ1-2,CSVATGGIVNGYTF,TGCAGCGTTGCCACAGGGGGCATTGTGAATGGCTACACCTTC
TRBV25-1,NA,NA,TRBJ2-7,CASSELALSYEQYF,TGTGCCAGCAGTGAATTGGCCCTCTCCTACGAGCAGTACTTC
TRBV7-6,few,NA,TRBJ1-3,CASSLARQFSGNTIYF,TGTGCCAGCAGCTTAGCGAGGCAGTTCTCTGGAAACACCATATATTTT
TRBV4-1,NA,NA,TRBJ1-2,CASSQVRDLFNYGYTF,TGCGCCAGCAGCCAAGTCCGGGACTTATTTAACTATGGCTACACCTTC
TRBV7-2,NA,TRBD1,TRBJ1-1,CASSLRQGLMNTEAFF,TGTGCCAGCAGCCTAAGACAGGGCCTCATGAACACTGAAGCTTTCTTT
TRBV29-1,NA,TRBD2,TRBJ2-7,CSVALAASYEQYF,TGCAGCGTTGCACTAGCGGCATCCTACGAGCAGTACTTC
TRBV4-2,NA,TRBD1,TRBJ2-5,CASSPGNRGEETQYF,TGTGCCAGCAGCCCAGGGAACAGGGGGGAAGAGACCCAGTACTTC
TRBV5-1,NA,TRBD1,TRBJ1-1,CASSLFQGAPEAFF,TGCGCCAGCAGCTTGTTTCAGGGGGCCCCTGAAGCTTTCTTT
TRBV6-2/TRBV6-3,NA,TRBD2,TRBJ2-7,CASSLGTRLYEQYF,TGTGCCAGCAGTCTCGGGACTAGACTTTACGAGCAGTACTTC
TRBV19,once,NA,TRBJ1-5,CASARPGGNQPQHF,TGTGCCAGTGCCCGGCCGGGTGGCAATCAGCCCCAGCATTTT
TRBV6-1,NA,TRBD1,TRBJ1-5,CASSGQISGGDQPQHF,TGTGCCAGCAGTGGTCAGATATCAGGGGGCGATCAGCCCCAGCATTTT
TRBV11-2,once,TRBD1,TRBJ1-2,CASSSRTGGRGYTF,TGTGCCAGCAGCTCCCGGACAGGGGGTCGGGGCTACACCTTC
TRBV2,few,NA,TRBJ1-5,CASRREVWAF,TGTGCCAGCAGGAGGGAAGTGTGGGCTTTT
TRBV7-3,NA,NA,TRBJ1-2,CASSPGTGRGSGGYTF,TGTGCCAGCAGCCCCGGCACAGGGCGAGGATCGGGTGGCTACACCTTC
TRBV5-1,NA,NA,TRBJ1-1,CASSLAQIEGEAFF,TGCGCCAGCAGCTTGGCCCAAATCGAGGGTGAAGCTTTCTTT
TRBV28,NA,NA,TRBJ2-1,CASKMVESEQFF,TGTGCCAGCAAAATGGTGGAGAGTGAGCAGTTCTTC
TRBV27,NA,NA,TRBJ1-5,CASSGQMHQPQHF,TGTGCCAGCTCCGGACAGATGCATCAGCCCCAGCATTTT
TRBV5-1,NA,NA,TRBJ1-2,CASSGGAGNGYTF,TGCGCCAGCAGCGGGGGGGCCGGAAATGGCTACACCTTC
TRBV2,NA,TRBD1,TRBJ1-3,CASDRDRDFGNTIYF,TGTGCCAGCGACAGGGACAGGGATTTTGGAAACACCATATATTTT
TRBV27,NA,TRBD1,TRBJ2-1,CASSLLAGQGSPNEQFF,TGTGCCAGCAGTTTACTTGCGGGACAGGGCTCCCCCAATGAGCAGTTCTTC
TRBV18,NA,TRBD1,TRBJ1-3,CASSQAGGRTGNTIYF,TGTGCCAGCTCCCAAGCAGGGGGAAGAACTGGAAACACCATATATTTT
TRBV2,NA,TRBD2,TRBJ2-5,CASSVRGGGETQYF,TGTGCCAGCAGTGTGCGGGGGGGCGGAGAGACCCAGTACTTC
TRBV20-1,NA,NA,TRBJ2-7,CSAMSGFEQYF,TGCAGTGCTATGTCGGGGTTCGAGCAGTACTTC
TRBV9,NA,NA,TRBJ2-5,CASSVGDSQETQYF,TGTGCCAGCAGCGTAGGCGACAGCCAAGAGACCCAGTACTTC
TRBV6-5,NA,NA,TRBJ2-7,CASQPTGRVDEQYF,TGTGCCAGTCAGCCGACAGGTCGGGTCGACGAGCAGTACTTC
TRBV24-1,NA,NA,TRBJ2-5,CATSDFSGTQYF,TGTGCCACCAGTGATTTTTCGGGGACCCAGTACTTC
TRBV6-5,NA,NA,TRBJ1-1,CASSYQGDTEAFF,TGTGCCAGCAGTTATCAGGGCGACACTGAAGCTTTCTTT
TRBV9,NA,TRBD1,TRBJ1-3,CASSAQDRVSANTIYF,TGTGCCAGCAGCGCGCAGGACAGGGTATCGGCAAACACCATATATTTT
TRBV5-4,NA,TRBD1,TRBJ2-4,CASSLSGTGGAKNIQYF,TGTGCCAGCAGCCTCTCCGGGACAGGGGGAGCCAAAAACATTCAGTACTTC
TRBV12-3/TRBV12-4,NA,NA,TRBJ1-4,CASSPQWSGKLFF,TGTGCCAGCAGTCCACAATGGAGCGGGAAACTGTTTTTT
TRBV10-3,NA,TRBD1,TRBJ2-1,CAISQGQGDNEQFF,TGTGCCATCAGTCAGGGACAGGGGGACAATGAGCAGTTCTTC
TRBV15,NA,NA,TRBJ1-4,CAQDRNNEKLFF,TGTGCCCAAGACAGAAATAATGAAAAACTGTTTTTT
TRBV7-2,NA,TRBD1,TRBJ2-5,CASSNTGGGGIETQYF,TGTGCCAGCAGCAACACAGGGGGCGGCGGGATAGAGACCCAGTACTTC